The 10 T cell receptor beta chains listed next were all sequenced from one sample in a study of metastatic and nonmetastatic thyroid tumors. TCRdb re-called the PCR reads with MiXCR. The profile shows tens of thousands of clones, 18% of them singletons. Each patient went into thyroid surgery without having received any treatment. The specimen was blood. The receptors shown here come from a female donor with papillary thyroid cancer or a benign thyroid nodule (not recorded which). Some clones in this sample may be carry-over from other donors' samples.

The J gene is TRBJ2-7, the V gene TRBV7-8; the match to TRBD2 covers 8 bases. The CDR3 runs 14 residues. CDR1 SGHVS and CDR2 FQNEAQ come from the germline V gene. Unmatched junction bases numbered 2, after V lost 2 bases and J lost 2 bases. In DNA, the CDR3 is TGTGCCAGCAGCTTAACTAGCGGAGCCTACGAGCAGTACTTC. Its translation: CASSLTSGAYEQYF.

By share, this clone counts as medium-sized. V usage is TRBV6-1 and J usage is TRBJ2-6, with D possibly TRBD2 on 5 matching bases. Germline V CDR1 and CDR2: MNHNS, SASEGT. Between the trimmed V and J ends, which lost 7 bases and 4 bases, there was a span of 14 bases. The CDR3 is made up of 15 amino acids. The CDR3 reads CASTGGVSGANVLTF. The CDR3 region has the DNA TGTGCCAGCACCGGAGGAGTATCCGGGGCCAACGTCCTGACTTTC.

The table lists this clone with many counts. The chain joins TRBV6-1 to TRBJ2-7; no reliable D call. This CDR3 is 11 amino acids long. Trimming stripped 5 bases from V and 4 bases from J, with 6 bases between. Germline V lookup: CDR1 MNHNS, CDR2 SASEGT. CDR3: CASSPQYEQYF. The CDR3 DNA is TGTGCCAGCAGTCCCCAGTACGAGCAGTACTTC.

This clone was counted ten times or more. The chain joins TRBV7-9 to TRBJ2-7; D ambiguous. CDR1 is SEHNR and CDR2 is FQNEAQ in the germline V gene (reference sequence). CDR3 length: 13 residues. Trimming removed 6 bases from V and 1 base from J, with 10 bases in between. The CDR3: CASSSTRSYEQYF. The CDR3 region has the DNA TGTGCCAGCAGTTCGACCAGATCCTACGAGCAGTACTTC.

This clone was observed at least ten times. This chain joins TRBV9 and TRBJ2-7; D might be TRBD1 or TRBD2, each matching 5 bases. Deletions cut 2 bases from V and 3 bases from J, with 12 bases between. There are 14 residues in the CDR3. Per germline, CDR1 SGDLS and CDR2 YYNGEE. The CDR3 loop reads CASSVTETSYEQYF. CDR3 coding DNA: TGTGCCAGCAGCGTGACAGAAACTAGCTACGAGCAGTACTTC.

The sample holds a few counts of this clone. Its ends do not fully match the called genes, so a read error is possible. This chain links TRBV7-8 with TRBJ1-2; maybe TRBD1 (5 bases). Germline CDR1 SGHVS, CDR2 FQNEAQ. The CDR3 spans 12 residues. CDR3 sequence: CARSTANYGYTF. In DNA form, the CDR3 reads TGTGCCAGGTCGACAGCTAACTATGGATACACCTTC.

This clone was seen at least ten times. V is TRBV9 and J is TRBJ2-6, with D maybe TRBD2 (5 bases). V was cut by 3 bases and J by 1 base, with 11 bases left in between. Germline CDR1 reads SGDLS; CDR2 reads YYNGEE. The CDR3 is 16 residues long. The CDR3 loop reads CASSAERGSGANVLTF. CDR3 DNA sequence: TGTGCCAGCAGCGCCGAGAGAGGGTCTGGGGCCAACGTCCTGACTTTC.

The J gene is TRBJ2-7, the V gene TRBV20-1; D is unclear. Germline CDR1 is DFQATT and CDR2 is SNEGSKA (reference sequence). Trimming removed 7 bases at V and 4 bases at J, with 5 bases between. The CDR3 sequence is 9 residues long. The CDR3 region has the DNA TGCAGTGTGGGGTACGAGCAGTACTTC. Its translation is CSVGYEQYF.

This sequence joins TRBV5-1 and TRBJ2-7, with 7 bases fitting TRBD1. Trimming cost V 4 bases and J 4 bases; bases outside gene matches: 11. The CDR3 is made up of 15 amino acids. CDR1 SGHRS and CDR2 YFSETQ come from the germline V gene. CDR3 in amino acids: CASSQTGVSTYEQYF. CDR3 nucleotides: TGCGCCAGCAGCCAAACAGGGGTTTCCACTTACGAGCAGTACTTC.

The sample holds many counts of this clone. The chain uses TRBV5-1 and TRBJ1-1, with D unresolved. CDR3 size: 15 residues. CDR1 and CDR2 from the germline V gene are SGHRS and YFSETQ. Deletions cut 0 bases from V and 1 base from J, with 10 bases between. The CDR3 coding sequence is TGCGCCAGCAGCTTGGCCTTCTCTCCGAACACTGAAGCTTTCTTT. Its translation is CASSLAFSPNTEAFF.